Given below is one T cell receptor beta chain in context. Its antigen is not identified. CDR1 DFQATT and CDR2 SNEGSKA come from the germline V gene (reference sequence). This CDR3 comprises 15 residues. These data come from a study of T cells expressing NK-cell markers. Points from the study as a whole: One observes that, in several donors, these clonotypes were also the leading ones within the CD3+CD56-NKG2C+ fraction.

TCRdb processed the 5' RACE reads again and assigns one entry to each CDR3 protein, with no DNA. The sample totals about 440,000 distinct CDR3 sequences. This TCR was sampled from a woman between 18 and 69 years old in good health. The chain employs TRBV20-1 and TRBJ2-1; TCRdb proposes TRBD1, but this gene call is untestable without DNA. The source material was blood T cells: a sorted CD56 or NKG2C T cell subset, CD4+ or CD8+ T cells, or bulk PBMC T cells (not recorded which). CDR3 residues: CSATTGGGGSYEQFF.